These 9 T cell receptor beta chains came from one sample sequenced in a study of control samples from healthy donors and cancer patients. The assay was immunoSEQ multiplex PCR, and TCRdb's table has in-frame clones only and misses some. The data hold 70,000 to 75,000 clones, with over 90% observed a single time. Sequencing input: blood. The receptors stem from a woman aged 30 to 39 in good health.

The gene calls are TRBV7-8 and TRBJ1-2; D unresolved. CDR1 and CDR2 from the germline V gene are SGHVS and FQNEAQ. V lost 1 base and J 4 bases, leaving 7 bases between the germline ends. The CDR3 is 13 amino acids. The CDR3 protein is CASSLVDSYGYTF. The CDR3 bases are TGTGCCAGCAGCTTAGTGGATTCCTATGGCTACACCTTC.

This sequence joins TRBV5-1 and TRBJ1-1; D gene uncertain. Looked up from germline, CDR1 is SGHRS and CDR2 is YFSETQ. The CDR3 runs to 15 residues. The V and J ends lost 4 bases and 2 bases respectively, with 15 bases between them. The CDR3 region has the DNA TGCGCCAGCAGCCTCTCGAGGACGGCCAACACTGAAGCTTTCTTT. Translating gives CASSLSRTANTEAFF.

The gene calls are TRBV10-1 and TRBJ2-3; 9 bases fit TRBD1. This CDR3 is built from 16 residues. The trim removed 3 bases at V and 2 bases at J, leaving 6 bases unmatched. Germline values: CDR1 WNHNN, CDR2 SYGVQD (reference sequence). The CDR3 sequence is CASSDRTGELTDTQYF. The CDR3 nucleotides read TGCGCCAGCAGTGACAGGACAGGGGAACTCACAGATACGCAGTATTTT.

The CDR3 sequence: CASSYIKRTSGVYNEQFF. The CDR3 bases are TGTGCCAGCAGTTACATAAAGAGGACTAGCGGCGTCTACAATGAGCAGTTCTTC. The J gene is TRBJ2-1, the V gene TRBV6-2 or TRBV6-3; 10 bases are a match to TRBD2. Losses at the gene ends were 2 bases for V and 3 bases for J; bases not matched to a gene: 10. The V gene's germline CDR1 is MNHEY and CDR2 SVGEGT. This CDR3 is 18 amino acids long.

The CDR3 DNA follows: TGTGCCAGCAGCTTAGGAATGAGCGAAACTATCGGCTACACCTTC. It yields the protein CASSLGMSETIGYTF. The chain is built from TRBV11-2 and TRBJ1-2; D remains ambiguous. Germline assignment: CDR1 SGHAT and CDR2 FQNNGV. This CDR3 is built from 15 residues. V was shortened by 1 base and J by 8 bases, with 17 bases between the two germline ends.

The chain uses TRBV6-5 and TRBJ1-3; TRBD1 might be the D (5 bases). Per the germline V gene, CDR1 is MNHEY and CDR2 is SVGAGI. The V and J ends lost 7 bases and 0 bases respectively, with 13 bases between them. This CDR3 region has 15 residues. The CDR3 loop is CASNQGSNSGNTIYF. CDR3 sequence (DNA): TGTGCCAGCAATCAGGGTAGTAACTCTGGAAACACCATATATTTT.

V is TRBV7-9 and J is TRBJ1-5, with D maybe TRBD1 (6 bases). Germline V lookup: CDR1 SEHNR, CDR2 FQNEAQ (reference sequence). V lost 4 bases and J lost 1, with 17 bases in between. This CDR3 has 17 amino acids. The CDR3 here is CASSSEVAGASNQPQHF. CDR3 nucleotide sequence: TGTGCCAGCAGCTCAGAGGTGGCGGGGGCAAGCAATCAGCCCCAGCATTTT.

The rearrangement joins TRBV2 to TRBJ1-2; the D gene is possibly TRBD1 (6 bases). The CDR3 length is 14 residues. V was clipped by 3 bases and J by 4 bases, with 12 bases between them. Per the germline V gene, CDR1 is SNHLY and CDR2 is FYNNEI. The CDR3 sequence is CASSDAGERYGYTF. In DNA, the CDR3 is TGTGCCAGCAGTGATGCAGGGGAACGCTATGGCTACACCTTC.

CDR3 amino acids: CASSIAPRGTEAFF. The DNA of the CDR3 is TGTGCCAGTAGTATCGCCCCGAGGGGCACTGAAGCTTTCTTT. The chain links TRBV19 to TRBJ1-1; perhaps TRBD1 as D (5 bases). The CDR3 sequence is 14 residues long. V lost 3 bases and J 4 bases, leaving 12 bases between the germline ends. Germline values: CDR1 LNHDA, CDR2 SQIVND (reference sequence).